This T cell receptor beta chain derives from a study of T cell therapy after organ transplantation. Looking at the study overall: T cell doses, up to 6, came every 2 weeks; follow-up lasted 25 to 35 weeks.

This clone turned up a few times. Its antigen is not identified. Libraries were prepared by immunoSEQ multiplex PCR; TCRdb keeps only in-frame clonotypes and omits some of them. The sample carries 51,000 or so clones, less than 95% recorded once. CDR1 and CDR2 from the germline V gene are MNHEY and SMNVEV (reference sequence). The ends were cut back, 1 base at V and 3 bases at J, with 18 bases in the middle. The CDR3 has 17 residues. The TCR comes from a human patient who had received a solid organ transplant and had CMV disease. The rearrangement joins TRBV27 to TRBJ1-1; a possible D gene is TRBD1 (5 bases). This specimen consisted of CD8+ T cells from blood, obtained before autologous CMV-specific T cell therapy. CDR3 region: CASSLFTGLLSDTEAFF. The DNA of the CDR3 is TGTGCCAGCAGTTTATTTACAGGCCTACTGTCGGACACTGAAGCTTTCTTT.